This T cell receptor beta chain was recorded in a study of cytomegalovirus exposure and HLA in healthy donors. CDR1 is SGHDN and CDR2 is FVKESK in the germline V gene. V gave up 4 bases and J gave up 2 bases; unmatched junction bases: 5. This CDR3 is built from 15 residues. The PCR ran on 60 Vbeta and 13 Jbeta primers. Clones were read by immunoSEQ multiplex PCR, and TCRdb kept only the in-frame ones, dropping some. Among more than 75,000 clones listed, roughly 70% were seen once. The TCR originated in a man in his forties in good health and CMV-seropositive. This sequence joins TRBV14 and TRBJ1-3; TRBD1 aligns across 7 bases. Sequencing used PBMCs. CDR3 nucleotides: TGTGCCAGCAGCCCCTGGGACAGCACTGGAAACACCATATATTTT. It specifies CASSPWDSTGNTIYF. The variable domain in full, completed from reference TRBV14 and TRBJ1-3, reads EAGVTQFPSHSVIEKGQTVTLRCDPISGHDNLYWYRRVMGKEIKFLLHFVKESKQDESGMPNNRFLAERTGGTYSTLKVQPAELEDSGVYFCASSPWDSTGNTIYFGEGSWLTVV.